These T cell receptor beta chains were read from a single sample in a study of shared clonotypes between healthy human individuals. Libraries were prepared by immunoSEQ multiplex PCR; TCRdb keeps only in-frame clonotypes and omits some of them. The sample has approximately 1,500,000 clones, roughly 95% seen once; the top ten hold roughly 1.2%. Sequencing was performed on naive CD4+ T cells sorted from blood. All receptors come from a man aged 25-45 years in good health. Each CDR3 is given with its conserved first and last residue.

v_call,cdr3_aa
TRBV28,CASSFRGGEQYF
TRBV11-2,CASSLVGQGRYNEQFF
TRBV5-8,CASSITPDTQYF
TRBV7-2,CASSLVGHRNTGELFF
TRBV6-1,CASGYEQFF
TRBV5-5,CASSLSGTIEQYF
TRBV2,CASSGLAGWTQYF
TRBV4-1,CASSQVATRGNTIYF
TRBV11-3,CASSPRDSVHEQFF
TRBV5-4,CASSYDRGNGYTF
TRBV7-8,CASSLAVGGRYSNQPQHF
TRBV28,CATSRAPALAFF
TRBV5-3,CARSVREADTQYF
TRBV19,CASSPVGGAGPTEAFF
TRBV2,CASISDIRAVNQPQHF
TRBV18,CASSPLLQGGDSSGANVLTF
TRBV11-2,CASSLAGTAYEQYF
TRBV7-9,CASSSGGPMIGGELFF
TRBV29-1,CSVEGGADTEAFF
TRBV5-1,CASSLSTGKSEAFF
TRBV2,CASSERDETQYF
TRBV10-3,CAISESGQGYGYTF
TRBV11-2,CASSSGFASFQYF